This TCR beta chain was recovered during a study of T cells in Graves' hyperthyroidism and ophthalmopathy. The study, taken as a whole, reports: Progression to ophthalmopathy was predicted a median of roughly 6.5 months early. Most thyroid clonotypes expanded above 0.001 were also detected in blood.

Germline assignment: CDR1 MGHRA and CDR2 YSYEKL. CDR3 length: 15 amino acids. The ends were cut back, 3 bases at V and 6 bases at J, with 17 bases in the middle. As concerns this clonotype: As yet, its antigen is unknown.

Absence of ophthalmopathy progression within 18 months defined stable Graves' hyperthyroidism. Hyperthyroidism, newly diagnosed and lasting under 2 months, affected patients aged 18 to 65. Amplified TCR beta CDR3 regions derived from RNA transcripts. HTBI primers were the set used in a first-round RT-PCR of the TCR CDR3. MiXCR was run by TCRdb on the multiplex PCR reads, yielding one entry per CDR3 protein. This sample carries roughly 580,000 distinct CDR3 sequences, 46% of them seen once, and the ten largest clones take roughly 8.2%. The chain couples TRBV4-1 to TRBJ1-1, with D uncertain. This clonotype originated in a woman aged 18-29 years with Graves' hyperthyroidism. Sequenced: peripheral blood or thyroid tissue (not recorded which). The chain's CDR3 is CASSHPDPEAAEAFF. In DNA form, the CDR3 reads TGCGCCAGCAGCCACCCCGACCCAGAAGCGGCTGAAGCTTTCTTT.